This TCR beta chain stems from a study of cytomegalovirus exposure and HLA in healthy donors (TCRdb year 2017). Study-wide context: In an earlier analysis of around 540 of the donors, 276 Gb of sequence data and 90 million to 120 million unique TCR beta sequences from 180 million or so T cells were reported. Of the 398 genotyped donors, less than 85% were placed in the genetic ancestry cluster associated with self-reported Caucasian donors. In addition to the first cohort of about 650 subjects, a separate validation cohort of approximately 130 different subjects was used. Rather than using new phenotypic data, the later analysis identified candidate immune exposures from TCR beta sequences and from how often those sequences occurred across donors. To predict cytomegalovirus infection status, the study combined high-throughput TCR immunosequencing, statistical association of individual TCRs with disease status, and machine learning. All discovery cohort repertoires had been generated using a single sequencing platform. An early release that covered about 640 HLA-typed donors contained approximately 300 gigabases of sequencing data and roughly 84 million unique TCR sequences. To decide whether each TCR beta V gene segment behaved as functional or pseudogenic, an earlier analysis of several hundred of the donors relied on high-throughput TCR beta sequencing. The study used immunosequencing to profile the T cell repertoires of 670 or so subjects and linked those repertoires to cytomegalovirus serostatus. On average, roughly 200,000 unique TCR beta nucleotide sequences were sequenced per donor among a few hundred genotyped donors of the cohort, with about 17% of those sequences being non-productive. A later genetic analysis took genome-wide SNP genotypes for about three fifths of the 666 donors and used that subset as a discovery cohort. The number of typed donors differed by locus: roughly 629-630 for A, B, C, DRB1 and DQB1; approximately 520 for DQA1; roughly 600 for DPA1; and about 450 for DPB1. The study was designed to test whether signatures of past pathogen exposure could be identified by cataloging public T cell receptors. HLA typing covered class I and class II loci at four-digit resolution. Alongside the repertoire data, information on donor age, sex, ethnicity and CMV serostatus was compiled. A later analysis re-analyzed previously published TCR beta repertoires from approximately 670 donors and added high-resolution HLA genotyping to study TCR occurrence patterns. Four to six DR-DQ haplotypes were handled as single units for association and clustering, since linkage in the cohort was strong.

The library was produced with the immunoSEQ multiplex PCR assay. The multiplex PCR relied on a mix of 60 forward primers for TCR Vbeta segments and 13 reverse primers for TCR Jbeta segments. A multiplex PCR assay on genomic DNA amplified the CDR3 region of rearranged TCR beta genes. The Illumina HiSeq System was used to sequence the amplified TCR beta libraries as 87-base-pair reads. As for how the authors treated the data: In a later analysis, 77 million or so unique TCR beta chains were counted across the roughly 670 repertoires, and approximately 9.9 million of these chains were shared by at least two donors. To remove PCR and sequencing errors, raw reads were error-corrected and collapsed into unique sequences using a nearest-neighbor algorithm that merged closely related sequences. To assign V, D and J gene segments, CDR3 sequences were aligned to IMGT reference sequences. Each retained sequence needed at least a six-nucleotide match to both a V gene segment and a J gene segment. A rearrangement was called productive if the CDR3 had no stop codons and remained in frame with V and J, and every other rearrangement was called non-productive. Following IMGT convention, CDR3 was defined as the stretch from the second conserved V-encoded cysteine to the conserved J-encoded phenylalanine. The earlier analysis of some 540 of the donors excluded any sequence lacking an unambiguous match to a single V gene segment. In an earlier analysis of some 590 of the donors, V segments were called functional above 56.7% productive rearrangements and were called segregating when the between-donor standard deviation exceeded 5%. To diagnose cytomegalovirus status from the catalog of TCR beta chain sequences, a statistical classification framework was built. In a later analysis, V and J genes were assigned by comparing TCR nucleotide sequences against IMGT/GENE-DB human TR gene sequences. In a later analysis, CDR3 sequences and most-parsimonious VDJ recombination scenarios were assigned using the TCRdist pipeline. In a later analysis, every TCR beta chain was defined by the combination of its CDR3 amino acid sequence and its V-gene family, and reads without a unique V-gene family were dropped. As a way to deal with suspected cross-contamination and a sequencing artifact, a later analysis dropped 450 to 600 nucleotide sequences that were highly shared and had low generation probability. A later analysis calculated a clonal expansion index for each public chain from normalized within-repertoire ranks of inferred template counts. A later analysis computed generation probabilities with a VDJ recombination model fitted to out-of-frame rearrangements, and checked the results against IGoR. In a later analysis, TCR-TCR, TCR-HLA and TCR-CMV co-occurrence was scored with hypergeometric tests, and a repertoire-size bias correction was applied to TCR pairs. A later analysis estimated false discovery rates by permuting HLA or CMV assignments 20 times. A later analysis grouped co-occurring TCRs with DBSCAN, adding TCRdist sequence similarity when clustering within HLA-allele-positive subsets. For co-occurrence clustering, repertoires with fewer than 30,000 or more than 120,000 public chains were excluded, along with four to six repertoires with anomalous nucleotide sharing. Here the immuneACCESS table is served through TCRdb, limited to in-frame sequences with V and J called. Missing clones are a known gap in these copies; in checked studies unresolved V genes cover under half, and the rest lacks a known reason. The DNA was the basis for D and trimming; V, J and clone size are from that table. The table for this sample lists 150,000 to 200,000 clones; 77% of them were counted only once. The top ten clones comprise 2% to 3% of the sample.

Study-wide conclusions, independent of this receptor: A further reported finding was that TCR beta sequences accurately predicted the HLA-A and HLA-B alleles for most subjects in the first cohort. An association between a missense DCLRE1C variant and V-gene and J-gene trimming of TCR beta chains was found in a later genetic analysis and replicated in an independent cohort. An earlier analysis of 587 of the donors showed that most TCR beta V segments appeared in productive rearrangements either about 90% or about 30% of the time, which broadly matched IMGT annotations. Linkage disequilibrium might explain the correlated functional status among segregating V segments, but an unknown experimental factor could not be ruled out. A later analysis associated around 16,000 TCR beta sequences with specific HLA alleles at a false discovery rate of 0.05. A few of the identified cytomegalovirus-associated TCR beta chains were confirmed in vitro to be specific for cytomegalovirus antigens. Assigning TCR associations to individual alleles was difficult when HLA alleles, especially DR and DQ, strongly co-occurred. HLA typing was unavailable for some donors at each locus, so association tests used only the typed subset. A cluster of highly shared sequence variants was judged likely to represent a technical artifact of the sequencing pipeline. Because counts were too low, seventeen rarely observed V segments, including chromosome 9 orphons, were excluded from the earlier analysis of about 500 of the donors. According to a later analysis, parvovirus B19, influenza, CMV and Epstein-Barr virus appeared linked to several top co-occurrence clusters. The authors suggested that the approach could potentially be extended to other disease states and immunological phenotypes. Some IMGT-functional V segments, including TRBV6-2 and TRBV6-3, could not be distinguished by the 87-base-pair reads and were therefore excluded. Cytomegalovirus status was reported to be diagnosed by the classifier with high specificity and sensitivity in both the original and validation cohorts. Immune exposure information for the cohort was limited to CMV serostatus. Roughly uniform sequencing depth across donors was assumed in presence/absence analyses, although this assumption may not hold. Most TCR sequences were seen in very few donors, while some public TCRs were found in many individuals. In a later analysis, HLA-associated TCR beta chains were found to be more clonally expanded and to have lower generation probabilities than equally common non-associated chains. The study gave a list of 150 to 200 TCR beta chains associated with cytomegalovirus. A later analysis found that TCR association rates varied across HLA loci, with DRB1 alleles showing the most associated TCRs and HLA-C alleles the fewest. In a later genetic analysis, fewer N-insertions in productive TCRs were reported among donors in an Asian-associated ancestry cluster than the approximately 630-donor mean. This cohort had only TCR beta chains sequenced, and the lack of alpha or paired-chain data limited which features could be detected. Most CMV-associated TCR beta chains appeared to be HLA-restricted in a later analysis, and the HLA associations seemed to be driven largely by CMV exposure.

The cohort comprised approximately 700 healthy bone marrow donors. At the time of sampling, all cohort members were nominally healthy, though unrecorded immune exposures were likely present. The donor tested CMV seropositive and was one of the 289 seropositive cohort members. A peripheral blood sample was collected from each donor, and TCR beta sequencing was performed on peripheral blood mononuclear cells. Genomic DNA was extracted from the blood cell samples with the Qiagen DNeasy Blood Extraction Kit. V loses 0 bases, J loses 3 bases, and the germline ends lie 15 bases apart. CDR1 and CDR2 were assigned from the germline V gene as LGHNT and FRNRAP. The CDR3 numbers 17 residues from cysteine through phenylalanine. CDR3 DNA is the only sequence kept; it has 51 bases, read in frame from the first base. Remarks on this clone: Its target antigen remains unknown. No clone much larger than this one lies a single base away; base qualities are absent.

The sequence joins TRBV12-5 to TRBJ2-1; the D gene is possibly TRBD2, with 5 bases matching. Sequences were obtained from PBMCs. The clonotype originates from a woman aged 40 to 50 in good health and CMV-seropositive. The CDR3 loop reads CASGLVLGRTHYNEQFF. The DNA reads as follows: TGTGCTAGTGGTTTGGTACTTGGCAGGACTCACTACAATGAGCAGTTCTTC.